This TCR beta chain was recorded in a study of blood T cell repertoires in COVID-19. Study at large: PBMCs, B-cell-depleted T cells, or T cells provided the cDNA or gDNA that made up the material.

The germline V and J ends were trimmed by 8 bases and 0 bases, with 8 bases remaining between them. The CDR3 runs to 13 residues. CDR1 and CDR2 from the germline V gene are SNHLY and FYNNEI. As processed by the authors: From reference gene primer amplification, estimates of nucleated cell counts were derived. Method: immunoSEQ multiplex PCR; TCRdb's copy keeps in-frame clones and lacks some. D and trimming come from the DNA, and the V and J calls and clone size come from that table. Seen here are about 190,000 clones, approximately 91% observed once, and the top ten hold around 1.1%. The sequencing sample was made of peripheral blood. This chain joins TRBV2 and TRBJ2-1; D is uncertain. The receptor comes from a man aged 25-45 years with acute or convalescent COVID-19. CDR3 protein: CASRVLSYNEQFF. CDR3 bases: TGTGCCAGCCGGGTCCTCTCCTACAATGAGCAGTTCTTC.